Reported below is one T cell receptor (beta chain). This sample stems from a study of blood T cell repertoires in COVID-19. The overall study: Sample material is recorded as cDNA or gDNA derived from T cells, B-cell-depleted T cells, or PBMCs.

The CDR3 is 15 amino acids. Germline V lookup: CDR1 SGDLS, CDR2 YYNGEE. After removal of 3 bases from V and 2 bases from J, the junction contained 3 bases not matched to a gene. Per the authors' pipeline: Nucleated cell number was recorded as an estimate derived from reference gene primer amplification. Assay used: immunoSEQ multiplex PCR; TCRdb lists only in-frame clones, some missing. Clone size and V and J calls were adopted from that table, with D and trimming inferred from the DNA. This sample has fewer than 350,000 clones, with roughly nine tenths found just once. Participants were aged about 18 to 100 years, lived in 24 US areas, and enrolled virtually. The study counted Cohort 3 donors as recovered given two negative PCRs, clearance, or symptom resolution.

The sequenced sample consisted of PBMCs or T cells enriched from blood (not recorded which). The source is a man aged 60 to 75 who had recovered from COVID-19. The V call is TRBV9, the J call TRBJ2-3, with TRBD2 identical over 10 bases. The CDR3 DNA reads TGTGCCAGCAGCGCTAGCGGGAGCTACACAGATACGCAGTATTTT. It codes for CASSASGSYTDTQYF.